The rows below give T cell receptor beta chains drawn from one sample of a study of blood T cell repertoires in COVID-19. Clones were sequenced by immunoSEQ multiplex PCR, and TCRdb holds only the in-frame ones, with some missing. The sample includes around 80,000 clones, over 75% of them seen just once. Sequenced sample: peripheral blood. All receptors derive from a man older than 75 with acute or convalescent COVID-19. CDR3s include the opening cysteine and the closing phenylalanine or tryptophan. Each record gives: CDR3 length, D gene, V gene, clone size, J gene, CDR3 protein, CDR3 DNA. D genes are given only for firm matches. Clone size, where shown, is once, few, many, or a class for clones that have expanded.

>14|.|TRBV6-5|few|TRBJ1-2
CASSSAEAWEGYTF
TGTGCCAGCAGTTCGGCGGAAGCCTGGGAGGGCTACACCTTC
>14|.|TRBV3-1/TRBV3-2|few|TRBJ2-3
CASSPISITDTQYF
TGTGCCAGCAGCCCGATTAGCATAACAGATACGCAGTATTTT
>15|TRBD2|TRBV3-1/TRBV3-2|.|TRBJ2-7
CASTPRGGLPYEQYF
TGTGCCAGCACACCCCGGGGGGGCCTCCCCTACGAGCAGTACTTC
>16|.|TRBV12-5|.|TRBJ1-1
CASGLVLTGGSTEAFF
TGTGCTAGTGGTTTGGTATTAACCGGGGGAAGCACTGAAGCTTTCTTT
>12|.|TRBV5-1|.|TRBJ2-5
CASSIAGETQYF
TGCGCCAGCAGCATAGCTGGAGAGACCCAGTACTTC
>15|.|TRBV9|.|TRBJ1-1
CASSVGGGMNTEAFF
TGTGCCAGCAGCGTAGGCGGGGGTATGAACACTGAAGCTTTCTTT
>13|TRBD1|TRBV7-9|.|TRBJ1-2
CASSLGQGYGYTF
TGTGCCAGCAGCCTCGGACAGGGCTATGGCTACACCTTC
>15|TRBD1|TRBV7-6|.|TRBJ1-3
CASSWQGGSGNTIYF
TGTGCCAGCAGCTGGCAGGGGGGCTCTGGAAACACCATATATTTT
>16|TRBD2|TRBV20-1|few|TRBJ2-5
CSASISGGPYQETQYF
TGCAGTGCTAGTATTAGCGGGGGGCCTTACCAAGAGACCCAGTACTTC
>15|.|TRBV5-1|few|TRBJ2-2
CASSFSGQNTGELFF
TGCGCCAGCAGCTTTTCGGGACAGAACACCGGGGAGCTGTTTTTT
>14|TRBD1|TRBV9|.|TRBJ2-3
CASSVTGETDTQYF
TGTGCCAGCAGCGTGACAGGGGAGACAGATACGCAGTATTTT
>12|.|TRBV12-3/TRBV12-4|.|TRBJ2-2
CASSFPTGELFF
TGTGCCAGCAGTTTCCCGACCGGGGAGCTGTTTTTT
>14|TRBD1|TRBV5-6|.|TRBJ1-6
CASSLTGVGSPLHF
TGTGCCAGCAGCTTAACAGGGGTCGGTTCACCCCTCCACTTT
>15|.|TRBV20-1|.|TRBJ2-6
CSASSTASRANVLTF
TGCAGTGCCAGTAGTACTGCCTCTCGGGCCAACGTCCTGACTTTC
>15|TRBD1|TRBV5-8|.|TRBJ2-5
CASSRDPGGQETQYF
TGTGCCAGCAGCCGGGACCCAGGGGGCCAAGAGACCCAGTACTTC
>14|TRBD1|TRBV18|.|TRBJ2-1
CASSPYRQGDEQFF
TGTGCCAGCTCACCATACCGACAGGGGGATGAGCAGTTCTTC
>13|.|TRBV21-1|.|TRBJ1-6
CARSGQARAPLHF
TGTGCCAGGAGCGGACAGGCTCGAGCACCCCTCCACTTT
>15|.|TRBV5-4|few|TRBJ1-2
CASSQATGSNYGYTF
TGTGCCAGCAGCCAGGCGACAGGTTCTAACTATGGCTACACCTTC
>12|TRBD2|TRBV29-1|once|TRBJ2-1
CSVRLETSQLLF
TGCAGCGTCCGCCTCGAGACTAGCCAATTACTCTTC
>15|TRBD1|TRBV5-4|.|TRBJ1-2
CASSLGDRGTYGYTF
TGTGCCAGCAGCTTGGGGGACAGGGGAACCTATGGCTACACCTTC
>16|.|TRBV6-2/TRBV6-3|.|TRBJ1-4
CASSYRVVATNEKLFF
TGTGCCAGCAGTTACCGGGTCGTTGCAACTAATGAAAAACTGTTTTTT
>13|.|TRBV12-3/TRBV12-4|once|TRBJ1-1
CASSSTKGGLAFF
TGTGCCAGCAGTTCCACGAAGGGCGGACTGGCTTTCTTT
>17|TRBD1|TRBV5-1|few|TRBJ1-2
CASSAGDIGTVNYGYTF
TGCGCCAGCAGCGCTGGGGATATTGGGACAGTAAACTATGGCTACACCTTC
>14|TRBD1|TRBV19|.|TRBJ1-2
CASSDRGQGYGYTF
TGTGCCAGTAGTGACAGGGGGCAGGGCTATGGCTACACCTTC
>16|TRBD2|TRBV27|.|TRBJ2-3
CASSFAASGGTDTQYF
TGTGCCAGCAGTTTTGCAGCTAGCGGAGGTACAGATACGCAGTATTTT
>14|.|TRBV7-3|.|TRBJ1-1
CASSLAHPNTEAFF
TGTGCCAGCAGCTTAGCACACCCGAACACTGAAGCTTTCTTT
>16|.|TRBV4-1|many|TRBJ1-5
CASSQEETARNQPQHF
TGCGCCAGCAGCCAAGAAGAGACAGCCCGTAATCAGCCCCAGCATTTT
>12|.|TRBV19|.|TRBJ2-7
CASSSQGYEQYF
TGTGCCAGTAGTAGCCAGGGTTACGAGCAGTACTTC
>15|TRBD1|TRBV5-6|once|TRBJ1-1
CASSLGRQGHTEAFF
TGTGCCAGCAGCTTGGGTAGACAGGGTCACACTGAAGCTTTCTTT
>14|.|TRBV27|.|TRBJ1-4
CASSKGGAREKLFF
TGTGCCAGCAGTAAAGGGGGGGCGCGGGAAAAACTGTTTTTT
>24|.|TRBV3-1/TRBV3-2|once|TRBJ2-2
CASSHRGAPRGGLSGGRNTGELFF
TGTGCCAGCAGCCACCGGGGTGCTCCTAGGGGTGGCCTTTCGGGGGGCCGGAACACCGGGGAGCTGTTTTTT
>14|.|TRBV19|.|TRBJ2-2
CASSIRGKSGELFF
TGTGCCAGTAGTATCAGAGGGAAGTCCGGGGAGCTGTTTTTT
>15|.|TRBV19|.|TRBJ1-2
CASSMSTAPNYGYTF
TGTGCCAGTAGTATGTCGACAGCACCTAACTATGGCTACACCTTC
>18|TRBD2|TRBV29-1|.|TRBJ2-1
CSAMGLAGVPNSYNEQFF
TGCAGCGCTATGGGGCTAGCGGGGGTCCCCAACTCCTACAATGAGCAGTTCTTC
>13|.|TRBV5-8|once|TRBJ1-1
CASSLVLYTEAFF
TGTGCCAGCAGCTTGGTCCTGTACACTGAAGCTTTCTTT
>14|TRBD1|TRBV10-2|few|TRBJ2-2
CASRRKQGAGELFF
TGCGCCAGCAGAAGAAAGCAGGGGGCCGGGGAGCTGTTTTTT
>12|.|TRBV12-3/TRBV12-4|.|TRBJ2-1
CASSPRTNEQFF
TGTGCCAGCAGTCCTAGAACAAATGAGCAGTTCTTC
>15|TRBD1|TRBV19|.|TRBJ1-6
CASSMAGQGNSPLHF
TGTGCCAGTAGTATGGCAGGACAGGGTAATTCACCCCTCCACTTT
>14|TRBD1|TRBV6-5|.|TRBJ1-6
CASSYKGGAGPLHF
TGTGCCAGCAGTTACAAAGGGGGCGCGGGACCCCTCCACTTT
>16|TRBD1|TRBV7-3|.|TRBJ2-3
CASSLLQGGATDTQYF
TGTGCCAGCAGCTTATTACAGGGGGGAGCCACAGATACGCAGTATTTT
>15|.|TRBV6-1|once|TRBJ1-2
CASSDGPAGEHGYTF
TGTGCCAGCAGTGACGGGCCCGCGGGGGAGCATGGCTACACCTTC
>13|TRBD1|TRBV19|many|TRBJ1-1
CASTDRGRVEAFF
TGTGCCAGTACTGACAGGGGGCGAGTTGAAGCTTTCTTT
>18|TRBD2|TRBV7-9|.|TRBJ2-1
CASSLDGGASMSYNEQFF
TGTGCCAGCAGCTTAGACGGGGGGGCGTCTATGTCCTACAATGAGCAGTTCTTC
>15|TRBD1|TRBV9|.|TRBJ2-2
CASSPGTANTGELFF
TGTGCCAGCAGCCCGGGGACAGCGAACACCGGGGAGCTGTTTTTT
>14|.|TRBV6-5|.|TRBJ1-1
CASTLQGSGTEAFF
TGTGCCAGCACCCTTCAGGGGTCCGGGACTGAAGCTTTCTTT
>14|.|TRBV7-3|.|TRBJ2-2
CASSRFGGTGELFF
TGTGCCAGCAGCCGCTTCGGGGGCACCGGGGAGCTGTTTTTT
>16|.|TRBV11-1|.|TRBJ2-7
CASSSVGRGDSYEQYF
TGTGCCAGCAGCTCTGTCGGCAGGGGGGACTCCTACGAGCAGTACTTC
>15|TRBD2|TRBV19|.|TRBJ2-1
CASSALAGVYNEQFF
TGTGCCAGTAGTGCCCTAGCGGGGGTCTACAATGAGCAGTTCTTC
>13|.|TRBV14|.|TRBJ1-5
CASSQEDWQPQHF
TGTGCCAGCAGCCAAGAAGACTGGCAGCCCCAGCATTTT
>12|.|TRBV30|.|TRBJ1-1
CAYGGHHTEAFF
TGTGCATACGGAGGGCATCACACTGAAGCTTTCTTT